This T cell receptor beta chain was captured in a study of shared clonotypes between healthy human individuals. Study-wide points: The study found about 5% of naive CD4 clonotypes shared across a few donors. Non-shared clonotypes had lower generation probabilities than clonotypes shared by all four sorted-subset donors. Tissues were not sampled, only blood, and their repertoires likely differ.

With 5 bases removed from V and 0 bases from J, the gap between germline ends came to 22 bases. The germline CDR1 and CDR2 sequences are SGHVS and FNYEAQ. This CDR3 spans 18 amino acids. This clone was seen ten or more times. Its specificity is not known. The protocol was immunoSEQ multiplex PCR, while the TCRdb copy is restricted to in-frame clones and leaves out a portion. The data hold under 150,000 clones, with about 70% observed a single time. The sequence was collected from a woman in her 30s in good health. The sample consisted of memory CD8+ T cells sorted from blood. Subset specified: CD45RO+ cells pooled with CCR7-negative TemRA cells. The rearrangement joins TRBV7-6 to TRBJ1-1; no firm D call. CDR3 in amino acids: CASSMVAPTGHMNTEAFF. The DNA of the CDR3 is TGTGCCAGCAGCATGGTAGCCCCGACGGGTCACATGAACACTGAAGCTTTCTTT.